These 32 T cell receptor beta chains came from one sample sequenced in a study of response to subunit inactivated influenza vaccine. MiXCR, run by TCRdb on the RT-PCR reads, gives a single entry per CDR3 protein. The sample has about 170,000 distinct CDR3 sequences, approximately 12% seen once; the top ten hold approximately 30%. The same data also contributed to another study, on T cells expressing NK-cell markers. Per that study: Template switching by 5'RACE with UMIs generated the TCR beta cDNA.

The specimen comprised CD8+ T cells sorted from PBMCs, sampled 11 to 12 days after vaccination. The receptors come from a man aged 45 to 65 who received an inactivated influenza vaccine.

The V call is TRBV6-5, the J call TRBJ2-7; 10 nucleotides match TRBD1. This CDR3 spans 13 amino acids. The germline gives CDR1 MNHEY, CDR2 SVGAGI. Germline trimming cut 2 bases from V and 6 bases from J; bases unmatched to any gene: 1. CDR3 amino acids: CASSYGTGAEQYF. The CDR3 DNA reads as TGTGCCAGCAGTTACGGGACAGGGGCCGAGCAGTACTTC.

This rearrangement joins TRBV6-1 to TRBJ1-4; D gene unclear. The ends were cut back, 7 bases at V and 8 bases at J, with 17 bases in the middle. The CDR3 totals 14 residues. The germline CDR1 and CDR2 sequences are MNHNS and SASEGT. CDR3 in DNA: TGTGCCAGCAAGATGAGCACCGGAGGAGAAAAACTGTTTTTT. This gives the protein CASKMSTGGEKLFF.

This chain links TRBV24-1 with TRBJ2-3; 9 bases align to TRBD1. This CDR3 spans 17 amino acids. The trim removed 0 bases at V and 4 bases at J, leaving 7 bases unmatched. Germline V CDR1 and CDR2: KGHDR, SFDVKD. The CDR3 loop reads CATSDLFSTGGPDTQYF. CDR3 sequence (DNA): TGTGCCACCAGTGATTTGTTTTCGACAGGGGGTCCAGATACGCAGTATTTT.

This clonotype was counted between two and nine times. This chain uses TRBV7-6 with TRBJ2-1; the match to TRBD1 covers 9 bases. Trimming removed 1 base from V and 7 bases from J; junction bases left unmatched: 5. The CDR3 length is 15 residues. Germline V gene sequence: CDR1 SGHVS, CDR2 FNYEAQ. CDR3 protein: CASSLGWTGENEQFF. The CDR3 nucleotides are TGTGCCAGCAGCTTAGGGTGGACAGGGGAAAATGAGCAGTTCTTC.

This clonotype was counted only a few times. The chain carries TRBV6-2 or TRBV6-3 and TRBJ1-2; possibly TRBD1 for D (5 bases). V lost 0 bases and J 8 bases, leaving 19 bases between the germline ends. CDR3 length equals 16 residues. Per the germline V gene, CDR1 is MNHEY and CDR2 is SVGEGT. The CDR3 sequence: CASSYSIIEGDKGYTF. DNA of the CDR3: TGTGCCAGCAGTTACTCGATCATTGAAGGGGATAAAGGCTACACCTTC.

This clonotype occurred a few times. The chain combines TRBV6-1 with TRBJ2-2; 7 bases are a match to TRBD1. The CDR3 consists of 15 residues. Germline CDR1 and CDR2: MNHNS and SASEGT. Losses at the gene ends were 6 bases for V and 1 base for J; bases not matched to a gene: 5. The CDR3 DNA reads TGTGCCAGCAGAAATACAGGGGAGAACACCGGGGAGCTGTTTTTT. As protein: CASRNTGENTGELFF.

The chain recombines TRBV9 with TRBJ2-5, with D possibly being TRBD1 or TRBD2 (5 bases each). Germline CDR1 is SGDLS and CDR2 is YYNGEE. Trimming left V 0 bases short and J 5 bases short, with 14 bases between. The CDR3 totals 15 residues. In DNA form, the CDR3 reads TGTGCCAGCAGCGTAGGGGCAGGGACGTACGAGACCCAGTACTTC. Translating it yields CASSVGAGTYETQYF.

J is TRBJ2-7 and V is TRBV6-5; TRBD1 matches 9 bases. The germline CDR1 and CDR2 sequences are MNHEY and SVGAGI. With V trimmed by 5 bases and J by 7 bases, 3 bases remained unmatched. The CDR3 runs to 12 residues. CDR3 region: CASSLGQGEQYF. CDR3 bases: TGTGCCAGCAGTCTCGGACAGGGGGAGCAGTACTTC.

This clonotype is medium-sized (0.01 to 0.1%). The CDR3 DNA follows: TGTGCCAGCAGCCACCTTCTTGCGGGAGGGGTAGATGAGCAGTTCTTC. Translating it yields CASSHLLAGGVDEQFF. This chain uses TRBV3-1 with TRBJ2-1, with 9 bases that match TRBD2. V lost 3 bases, J lost 8 bases, and 11 bases stayed unmatched. This CDR3 has 16 residues. Per germline, CDR1 LGHDT and CDR2 YNNKEL (reference sequence).

The J gene is TRBJ1-2, the V gene TRBV25-1; 10 positions match TRBD1. V dropped 9 bases and J dropped 3; count of bases not matched to a gene: 13. Germline lookup yields CDR1 MGHDK and CDR2 SYGVNS. The CDR3 sequence is 16 residues long. The CDR3 DNA sequence: TGTGCCAGTAAATCCAGACAGGGGGCGGATTACTATGGCTACACCTTC. It translates to CASKSRQGADYYGYTF.

The gene calls are TRBV30 and TRBJ2-1, with D possibly being TRBD2 (5 bases). V lost 4 bases and J lost 10, with 20 bases in between. Germline assignment: CDR1 GTSNPN and CDR2 SVGIG (reference sequence). This CDR3 comprises 14 residues. The CDR3: CAWIGVRGGREQFF. In DNA form, the CDR3 reads TGTGCCTGGATTGGCGTCCGAGGAGGTCGCGAGCAGTTCTTC.

There are many counts of this clonotype. This chain links TRBV6-2 or TRBV6-3 with TRBJ1-1; the D gene is possibly TRBD1 (5 bases). This CDR3 comprises 12 residues. Germline V CDR1 and CDR2: MNHEY, SVGEGT. The V gene lost 2 bases and the J gene lost 7 bases, with 8 bases spanning the gap. The CDR3 DNA sequence: TGTGCCAGCAGTTACCCGACAGTTGAAGCTTTCTTT. This encodes CASSYPTVEAFF.

This clonotype was seen many times. V is TRBV11-2 and J is TRBJ2-5; a weak D match, TRBD1 (6 bases). CDR3 size: 15 residues. The V gene lost 5 bases and the J gene lost 6 bases, with 19 bases spanning the gap. CDR1 is SGHAT and CDR2 is FQNNGV in the germline V gene. In DNA form, the CDR3 reads TGTGCCAGCAGCCAATACGGGGCAGGGGCGCAGACCCAGTACTTC. It is translated as CASSQYGAGAQTQYF.

This clonotype was detected many times. The rearrangement joins TRBV7-3 to TRBJ1-1; the D gene is possibly TRBD1 (5 bases). The V gene lost 5 bases and the J gene lost 4 bases, with 17 bases spanning the gap. This CDR3 has 15 residues. Germline CDR1 is SGHTA and CDR2 is FQGTGA. The CDR3 DNA reads TGTGCCAGCAGCCTAGAGGACGCCCAGGGCACTGAAGCTTTCTTT. Its translation is CASSLEDAQGTEAFF.

The chain links TRBV6-2 or TRBV6-3 to TRBJ2-5; D unclear. Germline values: CDR1 MNHEY, CDR2 SVGEGT. With 4 bases removed from V and 6 bases from J, the gap between germline ends came to 18 bases. CDR3 length: 15 residues. The CDR3 loop is CASSLNSDPRQTQYF. The CDR3 DNA reads as TGTGCCAGCAGTTTAAACTCCGACCCTCGGCAGACCCAGTACTTC.

The chain links TRBV27 to TRBJ2-7, with unresolved D. The length of the CDR3 is 14 residues. V lost 4 bases, J lost 3 bases, and 13 bases lay in between. CDR1 is MNHEY, CDR2 SMNVEV, per germline (reference sequence). The CDR3 DNA is TGTGCCAGCAGTTCCAACACGAACCTCTACGAGCAGTACTTC. This gives the protein CASSSNTNLYEQYF.

This clonotype has just a few counts. CDR3 coding DNA: TGCGCCAGCAGCCCCCCGACCACCGGGGAGCTGTTTTTT. Amino acids: CASSPPTTGELFF. The chain has TRBV5-1 and TRBJ2-2, with unresolved D. The germline gives CDR1 SGHRS, CDR2 YFSETQ. Between the trimmed V and J ends, which lost 4 bases and 4 bases, there was a span of 8 bases. This CDR3 has 13 amino acids.

The chain combines TRBV7-2 with TRBJ2-6, with 8 positions matching TRBD1. The CDR3 is 17 residues long. Germline lookup yields CDR1 SGHTA and CDR2 FQGNSA. V trimming: 3 bases; J trimming: 4 bases; junction bases outside the gene matches: 8. The CDR3 DNA reads as TGTGCCAGCAGCTTCGACAGGGGTAGTTACGGGGCCAACGTCCTGACTTTC. It translates to CASSFDRGSYGANVLTF.

There are many counts of this clonotype. V gene TRBV27 combines with J gene TRBJ2-5; 12 nucleotides align to TRBD1. In germline, CDR1 is MNHEY, CDR2 SMNVEV (reference sequence). The V segment lost 2 bases and the J segment 7 bases; nucleotides outside the gene matches: 8. CDR3 length: 16 residues. The CDR3 region is CASSLTLGQGAGTQYF. Here the CDR3 DNA reads TGTGCCAGCAGTTTAACGTTGGGACAGGGGGCAGGGACCCAGTACTTC.

CDR3 nucleotides: TGTGCCAGCAGTTACTCGAGTGCGGGGGGGTTGGTAGATACGCAGTATTTT. Protein sequence: CASSYSSAGGLVDTQYF. V and J are TRBV6-5 and TRBJ2-3; TRBD2 matches 9 bases. The junction had 9 bases not matched to a gene; V was cut back by 0 bases and J by 5 bases. Germline assignment: CDR1 MNHEY and CDR2 SVGAGI. The CDR3 spans 17 residues.

The sample holds a few counts of this clonotype. The chain couples TRBV4-1 to TRBJ2-7; D possibly corresponds to TRBD2 (6 bases). The CDR3 covers 14 residues. V was trimmed by 3 bases and J by 4 bases, leaving 13 bases between them. Germline V gives CDR1 MGHRA, CDR2 YSYEKL. CDR3 sequence: CASSQGLGIYEQYF. The CDR3 DNA is TGCGCCAGCAGCCAGGGACTGGGAATTTACGAGCAGTACTTC.

This clonotype turned up a few times. The chain is built from TRBV7-2 and TRBJ2-5, with 8 nucleotides matching TRBD1. This CDR3 is 17 amino acids long. Germline V gene sequence: CDR1 SGHTA, CDR2 FQGNSA. The V segment lost 2 bases and the J segment 4 bases; nucleotides outside the gene matches: 12. DNA of the CDR3: TGTGCCAGCAGCTTAAAGGTGATTCCAGGGGGCGGAGAGACCCAGTACTTC. Translation gives CASSLKVIPGGGETQYF.

This clonotype was seen at least ten times. This chain connects TRBV29-1 to TRBJ2-1; 9 nucleotides match TRBD1. The CDR3 is made up of 12 amino acids. Germline CDR1 and CDR2: SQVTM and ANQGSEA. The J segment lost 5 bases and the V segment lost 7 bases, leaving 3 bases of the junction unmatched. CDR3 sequence (DNA): TGCAGCGCCGGGACAGGGAACAATGAGCAGTTCTTC. This sequence encodes CSAGTGNNEQFF.

V is TRBV5-5 and J is TRBJ2-1; no definite D call. The germline gives CDR1 SGHKS, CDR2 YYEKEE (reference sequence). V was pared by 1 base and J by 0 bases, with 5 bases between. CDR3 length: 14 residues. The CDR3 sequence is CASSLQHSYNEQFF. CDR3 DNA sequence: TGTGCCAGCAGCTTGCAACACTCCTACAATGAGCAGTTCTTC.

This clonotype was detected a few times. The V gene is TRBV2, the J gene TRBJ2-1, with a tentative D call TRBD2 (6 bases). Per germline, CDR1 SNHLY and CDR2 FYNNEI. The V gene lost 1 base and the J gene lost 3 bases, with 13 bases spanning the gap. The CDR3 consists of 16 residues. The CDR3 loop reads CASSEVGTPLYNEQFF. CDR3 sequence (DNA): TGTGCCAGCAGTGAAGTCGGGACTCCCCTCTACAATGAGCAGTTCTTC.

This clonotype was counted ten times or more. This chain uses TRBV7-9 with TRBJ2-1; D may be TRBD2 (6 bases). The germline gives CDR1 SEHNR, CDR2 FQNEAQ (reference sequence). The CDR3 is 14 amino acids. V was clipped by 5 bases and J by 7 bases, with 15 bases between them. The DNA for the CDR3 is TGTGCCAGCAGCCCTGGAGGGGCAGCAAATGAGCAGTTCTTC. Protein: CASSPGGAANEQFF.

V usage is TRBV9 and J usage is TRBJ2-3; 12 bases agree with TRBD2. The trim removed 0 bases at V and 6 bases at J, leaving 2 bases unmatched. CDR3 length: 15 residues. Germline CDR1 reads SGDLS; CDR2 reads YYNGEE. Here the CDR3 DNA reads TGTGCCAGCAGCGTAGCTAGCGGGGGGGCGGATACGCAGTATTTT. This codes for CASSVASGGADTQYF.

V is TRBV27 and J is TRBJ2-1, with D unclear. Trimming shortened V by 0 bases and J by 4 bases, and 13 bases separated the two germline ends. This CDR3 contains 16 residues. Germline CDR1 reads MNHEY; CDR2 reads SMNVEV (reference sequence). The CDR3 DNA reads TGTGCCAGCAGTTTATCTGTTTACGGACGGTACAATGAGCAGTTCTTC. This encodes CASSLSVYGRYNEQFF.

The rearrangement uses TRBV6-1 and TRBJ1-5, with D possibly matching TRBD1 (6 bases). V shed 5 bases and J shed 2 bases, with 22 bases lying between them. This CDR3 contains 18 residues. The germline gives CDR1 MNHNS, CDR2 SASEGT. The CDR3 sequence is CASSPTPYRDRGNQPQHF. DNA of the CDR3: TGTGCCAGCAGTCCCACGCCTTACAGGGATCGAGGCAATCAGCCCCAGCATTTT.

The J gene is TRBJ2-5, the V gene TRBV4-3; D is undetermined. The CDR3 spans 14 residues. Germline CDR1 is LGHNA and CDR2 is YSLEER. With 2 bases removed from V and 4 bases from J, the gap between germline ends came to 11 bases. The CDR3 reads CASSQSLVGETQYF. Written as DNA, the CDR3 is TGCGCCAGCAGCCAATCCCTAGTTGGAGAGACCCAGTACTTC.

This chain joins TRBV20-1 and TRBJ2-1; no definite D call. Germline loops: CDR1 DFQATT, CDR2 SNEGSKA (reference sequence). V shed 5 bases and J shed 4 bases, with 6 bases lying between them. The CDR3 is 11 residues long. This CDR3 reads CSASNYNEQFF. The CDR3 DNA is TGCAGTGCTTCCAATTACAATGAGCAGTTCTTC.

This clonotype was counted between two and nine times. The V gene is TRBV10-2, the J gene TRBJ1-5; D unresolved. CDR1 is WSHSY, CDR2 SAAADI, per germline. This CDR3 region has 15 residues. Trimming stripped 0 bases from V and 0 bases from J, with 6 bases between. CDR3 loop: CASSESQHSNQPQHF. The CDR3 bases are TGCGCCAGCAGTGAGTCACAGCATAGCAATCAGCCCCAGCATTTT.